A single sample gave rise to the 5 T cell receptor beta chains below, sequenced in a study of CD8 T cells in ankylosing spondylitis. The study's findings and limits: Ankylosing spondylitis blood appeared to carry a characteristic TCR beta motif of 7 or 8 highly homologous variants.

Their antigen targets remain unknown. TCRdb itself ran the 5' RACE reads through MiXCR, one entry per CDR3 protein. The data contain 250,000 to 350,000 distinct CDR3 sequences, under 8.5% of them singletons. Sequenced sample: blood, either unsorted or a sorted T cell fraction (not recorded which). The receptors shown here come from a male donor with ankylosing spondylitis.

Points on this clonotype: This sequence may be a read error, since a much larger clone differs from it by one base. CDR3 in amino acids: CASTPGSYIEQFF. The CDR3 DNA is TGTGCCAGCACCCCCGGCAGCTACATTGAGCAGTTCTTC. The chain employs TRBV6-1 and TRBJ2-1, with D uncertain. Per germline, CDR1 MNHNS and CDR2 SASEGT. This CDR3 is 13 amino acids long.

This clonotype was observed many times. The gene calls are TRBV29-1 and TRBJ1-1, with TRBD1 as a possible D gene (6 bases). The CDR3 runs 16 residues. Per germline, CDR1 SQVTM and CDR2 ANQGSEA. Trimming stripped 6 bases from V and 0 bases from J, with 20 bases between. The CDR3 reads CSVSGTIFRLNTEAFF. In nucleotides, the CDR3 is TGCAGCGTGTCCGGGACAATTTTCCGTTTGAACACTGAAGCTTTCTTT.

This clonotype was recorded a few times. This sequence joins TRBV5-1 and TRBJ2-5; no clear D. The V end lost 4 bases, the J end lost 2 bases, and 9 bases lay between the germline ends. CDR3 length equals 13 residues. The germline V gene has CDR1 SGHRS and CDR2 YFSETQ. CDR3 region: CASSARSQETQYF. For the CDR3, the DNA is TGCGCCAGCAGCGCCAGGAGTCAAGAGACCCAGTACTTC.

The chain uses TRBV5-6 and TRBJ2-7; D is possibly TRBD1 or TRBD2 (5 bases each). Germline CDR1 and CDR2: SGHDT and YYEEEE. Trimming took 0 bases from V and 2 from J, leaving 15 bases between them. The CDR3 sequence is 16 residues long. The CDR3 region is CASSLDWGSAAYEQYF. The CDR3 nucleotides read TGTGCCAGCAGCTTGGATTGGGGGTCCGCCGCCTACGAGCAGTACTTC. Looking up the rest from reference TRBV5-6 and TRBJ2-7 gives the full variable domain: DAGVTQSPTHLIKTRGQQVTLRCSPKSGHDTVSWYQQALGQGPQFIFQYYEEEERQRGNFPDRFSGHQFPNYSSELNVNALLLGDSALYLCASSLDWGSAAYEQYFGPGTRLTVT.

The chain links TRBV15 to TRBJ2-1; D is unclear. Germline loops: CDR1 LNHNV, CDR2 YYDKDF (reference sequence). The CDR3 length is 14 residues. The germline V and J ends were trimmed by 1 base and 6 bases, with 10 bases remaining between them. The CDR3 DNA reads as TGTGCCACCAGCAGAGGCGGTTCTACCAATGAGCAGTTCTTC. It specifies CATSRGGSTNEQFF.